The clone carrying this T cell receptor (beta chain) has just a few counts. Separate cDNA molecules each had unique molecular identifiers attached to them. TCRdb redid the calling of the 5' RACE reads with MiXCR, one entry per CDR3 protein. The repertoire has fewer than 120,000 distinct CDR3 sequences, roughly 13% of them found once; the top ten carry 3.5% to 4%. The data belong to a study of early T cells in non-severe SARS-CoV-2 infection. The ends lost 10 bases at V and 5 bases at J; junction bases unmatched: 12. Per germline, CDR1 ENHRY and CDR2 SYGVKD. This CDR3 is built from 14 residues. This TCR came from an adult who was a healthcare worker with PCR-confirmed SARS-CoV-2 infection or an uninfected control (not recorded which). The sample here was whole blood, taken at baseline. This chain uses TRBV10-3 with TRBJ2-5, with TRBD2 identical over 8 bases. CDR3 sequence: CATSSGGSMETQYF. CDR3 DNA sequence: TGTGCCACCTCGAGCGGGGGAAGTATGGAGACCCAGTACTTC.